Given below is one T cell receptor beta chain in context. This record belongs to a study of blood T cell repertoires in COVID-19. Study summary: Acute and convalescent COVID-19 specimens originated in the United States, Italy and Spain. The analysed material was cDNA or gDNA that came from T cells, B-cell-depleted T cells, or PBMCs.

As handled by the study authors: Scientists estimated how many nucleated cells there were by amplifying reference gene primers. Method: immunoSEQ multiplex PCR; TCRdb's copy keeps in-frame clones and lacks some. That table is the source of V, J and clone size, and D and trimming were worked out from the DNA. The repertoire includes roughly 93,000 clones, about 89% of them detected once, and 7.5% to 9.5% sits in the top ten. The CDR3 runs to 17 residues. Germline lookup yields CDR1 SGHDN and CDR2 FVKESK. V dropped 3 bases and J dropped 1; count of bases not matched to a gene: 3. Sample: peripheral blood. The V gene is TRBV14, the J gene TRBJ2-2, with 12 bases that match TRBD2. This clonotype was sampled from a man between 45 and 60 years old with acute or convalescent COVID-19. The CDR3 spells CASSQPGLAGNTGELFF. The DNA of the CDR3 is TGTGCCAGCAGCCAGCCGGGACTAGCGGGGAACACCGGGGAGCTGTTTTTT.